A single sample is the source of the 26 T cell receptor beta chains below, sequenced in a study of OX40 agonist ivuxolimab in advanced cancers. Profiled with immunoSEQ multiplex PCR; TCRdb holds only in-frame clones, not every one. This sample has tens of thousands of clones; 80% to 95% occur once, and the top ten carry roughly 13%. Sequencing was performed on CD4+ or CD8+ T cells sorted from blood, taken in a trial of the OX40 agonist ivuxolimab. These receptor sequences come from an adult with an advanced solid tumor such as melanoma, head and neck, liver or kidney cancer.

This sequence joins TRBV5-6 and TRBJ2-6; D uncertain. The CDR3 covers 17 residues. In germline, CDR1 is SGHDT, CDR2 YYEEEE. Between the trimmed V and J ends, which lost 4 bases and 0 bases, there was a span of 14 bases. The CDR3 nucleotides are TGTGCCAGCAGCACAATTAGCCGGGTCTCTGGGGCCAACGTCCTGACTTTC. Translating gives CASSTISRVSGANVLTF.

This chain connects TRBV9 to TRBJ2-5; weak D call: TRBD1 (6 bases). Germline V gives CDR1 SGDLS, CDR2 YYNGEE. The V end was cut by 4 bases, the J end by 1 base, with 8 bases between. This CDR3 is built from 13 residues. DNA for the CDR3: TGTGCCAGCAGCCAGGGGTCCCAAGAGACCCAGTACTTC. It codes for CASSQGSQETQYF.

The genes are TRBV7-9 and TRBJ2-2, with D perhaps being TRBD1 or TRBD2 (6 bases each). The CDR3 has 16 residues. Germline V gene data show CDR1 as SEHNR and CDR2 as FQNEAQ (reference sequence). V dropped 5 bases and J dropped 4 bases, with 17 bases sitting between them. For the CDR3, the DNA is TGTGCCAGCAGCCGAAGCTGGGGGGCCATCACCGGGGAGCTGTTTTTT. It translates to CASSRSWGAITGELFF.

This clone was observed a few times. V is TRBV10-1 and J is TRBJ2-7; D may be TRBD2 (5 bases). From germline, CDR1 is WNHNN and CDR2 SYGVQD (reference sequence). The V end lost 4 bases, the J end lost 4 bases, and 8 bases lay between the germline ends. This CDR3 has 12 amino acids. The CDR3 reads CASSARGYEQYF. The CDR3 bases are TGCGCCAGCAGTGCACGGGGATACGAGCAGTACTTC.

The J gene is TRBJ1-2, the V gene TRBV28; D gene uncertain. This CDR3 has 13 residues. V lost 3 bases to trimming and J lost 6 bases, with 11 bases between them. The germline V gene has CDR1 MDHEN and CDR2 SYDVKM. CDR3 sequence (DNA): TGTGCCAGCAGTTTGGCCGACTACGATGGCTACACCTTC. Translated: CASSLADYDGYTF.

The V and J genes are TRBV18 and TRBJ2-7; D is undetermined. This CDR3 region has 16 residues. Trimming took 3 bases from V and 5 from J, leaving 20 bases between them. From germline, CDR1 is KGHSH and CDR2 LQKENI. In nucleotides, the CDR3 is TGTGCCAGCTCACCCGAATACCTGCCTCAAGTACACGAGCAGTACTTC. Translated, it gives CASSPEYLPQVHEQYF.

The chain has TRBV2 and TRBJ1-2, with 12 bases fitting TRBD1. Germline V gene sequence: CDR1 SNHLY, CDR2 FYNNEI. Trimming at V came to 7 bases and at J to 8 bases, leaving 5 bases not matched to a gene. The CDR3 has 13 amino acids. The DNA for the CDR3 is TGTGCCAGCAAGGGACAGGGGGCGCAGGGCTACACCTTC. Its translation is CASKGQGAQGYTF. Complete variable domain (other parts from reference TRBV2 and TRBJ1-2): EPEVTQTPSHQVTQMGQEVILRCVPISNHLYFYWYRQILGQKVEFLVSFYNNEISEKSEIFDDQFSVERPDGSNFTLKIRSTKLEDSAMYFCASKGQGAQGYTFGSGTRLTVV.

V and J are TRBV6-1 and TRBJ2-3; TRBD1 aligns across 8 bases. The CDR3 consists of 14 residues. V lost 10 bases, J lost 2 bases, and 8 bases stayed unmatched. From germline, CDR1 is MNHNS and CDR2 SASEGT. The CDR3 sequence is CATTGQAFTDTQYF. In DNA form, the CDR3 reads TGTGCCACGACGGGACAGGCTTTCACAGATACGCAGTATTTT.

The V gene is TRBV5-1, the J gene TRBJ2-1; tentative D call: TRBD2 (6 bases). CDR3 size: 16 residues. From germline, CDR1 is SGHRS and CDR2 YFSETQ. Trimming took off 0 bases at V and 4 bases at J, with 14 bases between the two ends. The DNA for the CDR3 is TGCGCCAGCAGCTTGGTGGGAGGCAATTTATACAATGAGCAGTTCTTC. Protein sequence: CASSLVGGNLYNEQFF.

The V and J genes are TRBV15 and TRBJ2-5; no definite D call. Germline V gene lookup returns CDR1 LNHNV and CDR2 YYDKDF (reference sequence). The CDR3 is 13 amino acids. Between the trimmed V and J ends, which lost 1 base and 7 bases, there was a span of 10 bases. CDR3 DNA: TGTGCCACCAGCAGAGTAATACGGTGGACCCAGTACTTC. Translating gives CATSRVIRWTQYF.

The chain recombines TRBV21-1 with TRBJ2-3; the table names TRBD1, a call not compared with the DNA. TRBV21-1 is a known pseudogene. CDR3 size: 15 residues. The CDR3 DNA sequence: TGTGCCAGCAGCCCCAGGGGGGAGCGGGCAGATACGCAGTATTTT. Translated: CASSPRGERADTQYF.

A note on this clone: Within the sample, other DNA sequences also encode this same CDR3. The rearrangement links TRBV6-5 to TRBJ1-1; the D is unclear. This CDR3 has 13 residues. V dropped 7 bases and J dropped 7 bases, with 16 bases sitting between them. CDR1 and CDR2 from the germline V gene are MNHEY and SVGAGI. The CDR3 DNA reads TGTGCCAGCAAACCTCTTCAAGGATATGAAGCTTTCTTT. It yields the protein CASKPLQGYEAFF.

The chain carries TRBV28 and TRBJ2-5, with 7 bases fitting TRBD1. The J call may be mistaken, given a closer DNA end match to TRBJ2-7. The CDR3 totals 15 residues. The germline gives CDR1 MDHEN, CDR2 SYDVKM. CDR3 sequence (DNA): TGTGCCAGCAGACCTAGACAGGGCAGGAAATACGAGCAGTACTTC. As protein: CASRPRQGRKYEQYF.

The chain carries TRBV4-1 and TRBJ2-5; the D gene could be TRBD1 or TRBD2 (6 bases each). The CDR3 runs to 15 residues. The germline V gene encodes CDR1 MGHRA and CDR2 YSYEKL. V shed 4 bases and J shed 0 bases, with 12 bases lying between them. CDR3: CASSRGGPYQETQYF. CDR3 in DNA: TGCGCCAGCAGCCGAGGGGGGCCGTACCAAGAGACCCAGTACTTC.

The chain couples TRBV2 to TRBJ2-1, with 10 bases that match TRBD2. Germline CDR1 SNHLY, CDR2 FYNNEI. This CDR3 has 20 amino acids. The V segment lost 7 bases and the J segment 0 bases; nucleotides outside the gene matches: 18. The CDR3 region has the DNA TGTGCCAGCATCCCAATGGGGGGTAGCGGGGGGCTTAGCTCCTACAATGAGCAGTTCTTC. Translating it yields CASIPMGGSGGLSSYNEQFF.

The chain is built from TRBV7-2 and TRBJ1-4; no reliable D call. V lost 1 base and J lost 3, with 18 bases in between. CDR1 is SGHTA, CDR2 FQGNSA, per germline. There are 18 residues in the CDR3. The CDR3: CASSLVIGPGLANEKLFF. The DNA of the CDR3 is TGTGCCAGCAGCTTAGTAATCGGCCCCGGGTTAGCTAATGAAAAACTGTTTTTT.

The chain joins TRBV7-9 to TRBJ2-1; TRBD1 might be the D (5 bases). Trimming shortened V by 5 bases and J by 8 bases, and 10 bases separated the two germline ends. The CDR3 totals 12 residues. Germline V lookup: CDR1 SEHNR, CDR2 FQNEAQ (reference sequence). The CDR3 DNA sequence: TGTGCCAGCAGCAGGACACGGCATGAGCAGTTCTTC. This translates into CASSRTRHEQFF.

The chain joins TRBV6-1 to TRBJ1-5; the D is unclear. The CDR3 covers 13 residues. Trimming removed 1 base at V and 5 bases at J, with 6 bases between. Germline V gives CDR1 MNHNS, CDR2 SASEGT. CDR3 nucleotide sequence: TGTGCCAGCAGTGAAGTCCGGGATCAGCCCCAGCATTTT. This encodes CASSEVRDQPQHF.

This clone was seen more than once but under ten times. The chain joins TRBV11-2 to TRBJ2-3, with D perhaps TRBD2 (7 bases). This CDR3 region has 17 residues. Trimming removed 0 bases at V and 5 bases at J, with 18 bases between. Germline V gene data show CDR1 as SGHAT and CDR2 as FQNNGV. In nucleotides, the CDR3 is TGTGCCAGCAGCTTAGAAAGAGGGCGGGGGCGGAGAGATACGCAGTATTTT. As protein: CASSLERGRGRRDTQYF.

The rearrangement joins TRBV7-9 to TRBJ2-5; D is perhaps TRBD1 or TRBD2 (6 bases each). The CDR3 spans 15 residues. From germline, CDR1 is SEHNR and CDR2 FQNEAQ (reference sequence). The V and J ends lost 1 base and 1 base respectively, with 10 bases between them. The CDR3 bases are TGTGCCAGCAGCTTAGGGGGGGCCTTCCAAGAGACCCAGTACTTC. Protein: CASSLGGAFQETQYF.

The rearrangement joins TRBV13 to TRBJ2-7; 8 bases are a match to TRBD2. CDR3 length: 14 amino acids. The germline gives CDR1 PRHDT, CDR2 FYEKMQ (reference sequence). V shed 5 bases and J 6 bases; nucleotides not matched to a gene: 9. The CDR3 protein is CASSPITGGSEQYF. The DNA of the CDR3 is TGTGCCAGCAGCCCCATAACGGGGGGGAGCGAGCAGTACTTC.

This rearrangement joins TRBV18 to TRBJ2-1; D is perhaps TRBD2 (6 bases). This CDR3 has 15 amino acids. Germline CDR1 is KGHSH and CDR2 is LQKENI. The V end lost 3 bases, the J end lost 4 bases, and 13 bases lay between the germline ends. CDR3 sequence: CASSPGLATYNEQFF. The CDR3 DNA reads as TGTGCCAGCTCACCGGGGCTAGCGACGTACAATGAGCAGTTCTTC. Based on the CDR3 plus reference TRBV18 and TRBJ2-1, the full variable domain is NAGVMQNPRHLVRRRGQEARLRCSPMKGHSHVYWYRQLPEEGLKFMVYLQKENIIDESGMPKERFSAEFPKEGPSILRIQQVVRGDSAAYFCASSPGLATYNEQFFGPGTRLTVL.

The V gene is TRBV2, the J gene TRBJ2-5; 9 bases align to TRBD2. V shed 7 bases and J 4 bases; nucleotides not matched to a gene: 7. The CDR3 runs 14 residues. Germline V CDR1 and CDR2: SNHLY, FYNNEI. The CDR3 DNA reads TGTGCCAGCAACGGCGGGGGGGCTGGAGAGACCCAGTACTTC. Amino acid sequence: CASNGGGAGETQYF.

The chain joins TRBV19 to TRBJ1-1, with unresolved D. The CDR3 covers 13 residues. In germline, CDR1 is LNHDA, CDR2 SQIVND (reference sequence). Trimming left V 0 bases short and J 4 bases short, with 6 bases between. CDR3 sequence (DNA): TGTGCCAGTAGTATAGATCGGAGCACTGAAGCTTTCTTT. Translating gives CASSIDRSTEAFF.

V is TRBV15 and J is TRBJ2-1; 9 nucleotides line up with TRBD2. There are 16 residues in the CDR3. Germline-derived CDR1 and CDR2 are LNHNV and YYDKDF (reference sequence). Trimming removed 1 base from V and 8 bases from J; junction bases left unmatched: 9. CDR3 sequence reads: CATSRGPGLAMDEQFF. The CDR3 coding sequence is TGTGCCACCAGCAGAGGTCCGGGACTAGCAATGGATGAGCAGTTCTTC.

V usage is TRBV11-2 and J usage is TRBJ1-1; D is undetermined. V was pared by 1 base and J by 3 bases, with 15 bases between. Germline-derived CDR1 and CDR2 are SGHAT and FQNNGV. The CDR3 is 16 residues long. The CDR3 region has the DNA TGTGCCAGCAGCTTAGCCCGGTTGGTATCCGACACTGAAGCTTTCTTT. This sequence encodes CASSLARLVSDTEAFF.